Presented here are 12 T cell receptor beta chains from one specimen sequenced in a study of CD8 T cells in Susac syndrome. RNA in amounts of about 0.45 to 1 ug was reverse transcribed with random hexamers. From the immunoSEQ multiplex PCR reads, TCRdb called clonotypes with MiXCR, one entry per CDR3 protein. The sample holds about 130,000 distinct CDR3 sequences, roughly 94% seen once. Sequences were obtained from CD4+ T cells from PBMCs. All receptors come from a human donor with multiple sclerosis.

The J gene is TRBJ2-2, the V gene TRBV7-9; TRBD2 matches at 10 bases. The CDR3 loop spans 15 amino acids. Germline assignment: CDR1 SEHNR and CDR2 FQNEAQ (reference sequence). Trimming took 5 bases from V and 3 from J; bases not matched to a gene: 3. The CDR3 nucleotides read TGTGCCAGCAGCATTGGACTAGCGGACACCGGGGAGCTGTTTTTT. Its translation is CASSIGLADTGELFF.

This chain joins TRBV30 and TRBJ1-1; D possibly corresponds to TRBD1 (6 bases). This CDR3 contains 14 residues. The germline V gene has CDR1 GTSNPN and CDR2 SVGIG (reference sequence). V was trimmed by 5 bases and J by 0 bases, leaving 13 bases between them. CDR3 DNA sequence: TGTGCCTGGGGGCCAACAGGGATGAACACTGAAGCTTTCTTT. The encoded protein is CAWGPTGMNTEAFF.

This clonotype showed up just once. The J gene is TRBJ2-4, the V gene TRBV6-2 or TRBV6-3; D gene ambiguous. Trimming stripped 4 bases from V and 0 bases from J, with 16 bases between. Germline V gene sequence: CDR1 MNHEY, CDR2 SVGEGT. This CDR3 has 17 residues. The CDR3 reads CASSSPGGTLAKNIQYF. The CDR3 DNA sequence: TGTGCCAGCAGTTCCCCGGGCGGAACCTTAGCCAAAAACATTCAGTACTTC.

V usage is TRBV2 and J usage is TRBJ1-2; 7 bases are shared with TRBD1. Unmatched junction bases numbered 15, after V lost 6 bases and J lost 8 bases. The CDR3 covers 15 residues. CDR1 is SNHLY and CDR2 is FYNNEI in the germline V gene. In nucleotides, the CDR3 is TGTGCCAGCAGCCCTAACAGGGGACTTGGTAAAGGCTACACCTTC. Translating it yields CASSPNRGLGKGYTF.

The chain joins TRBV29-1 to TRBJ1-2, with 7 bases identical to TRBD1. After removal of 4 bases from V and 7 bases from J, the junction contained 6 bases not matched to a gene. The CDR3 totals 12 residues. Germline CDR1 is SQVTM and CDR2 is ANQGSEA. CDR3 bases: TGCAGCGTTGCTGGGACAGATCGTGGCTACACCTTC. This gives the protein CSVAGTDRGYTF.

The chain recombines TRBV7-9 with TRBJ2-3, with 7 bases lining up with TRBD2. The CDR3 is made up of 14 amino acids. Per the germline V gene, CDR1 is SEHNR and CDR2 is FQNEAQ (reference sequence). V gave up 3 bases and J gave up 1 base; unmatched junction bases: 1. CDR3 nucleotides: TGTGCCAGCAGCTTGCTAGCGGGCACAGATACGCAGTATTTT. It specifies CASSLLAGTDTQYF.

This clonotype occurred once. V is TRBV20-1 and J is TRBJ2-7; D gene unclear. This CDR3 contains 13 residues. The V end lost 6 bases, the J end lost 1 base, and 13 bases lay between the germline ends. CDR1 DFQATT and CDR2 SNEGSKA come from the germline V gene (reference sequence). The CDR3 loop is CSAVRTESYEQYF. In DNA form, the CDR3 reads TGCAGTGCCGTCCGGACCGAGTCCTACGAGCAGTACTTC.

This chain uses TRBV24-1 with TRBJ2-1; 14 nucleotides agree with TRBD2. Trimming removed 4 bases from V and 7 bases from J; junction bases left unmatched: 2. The CDR3 is made up of 15 amino acids. Germline V gene data show CDR1 as KGHDR and CDR2 as SFDVKD. CDR3 sequence reads: CATSERTSGRNEQFF. In nucleotides, the CDR3 is TGTGCCACCAGTGAGAGGACTAGCGGGAGGAATGAGCAGTTCTTC.

The CDR3 protein is CASSSDWRGNEQFF. The CDR3, as DNA: TGTGCCAGCAGTTCAGACTGGCGGGGCAATGAGCAGTTCTTC. The rearrangement uses TRBV28 and TRBJ2-1, with a tentative D call TRBD2 (6 bases). Trimming stripped 4 bases from V and 6 bases from J, with 13 bases between. The CDR3 covers 14 residues. Germline V gene data show CDR1 as MDHEN and CDR2 as SYDVKM.

V gene TRBV11-1 combines with J gene TRBJ2-3; 8 bases are a match to TRBD1. CDR3 length: 15 amino acids. The V segment lost 7 bases and the J segment 3 bases; nucleotides outside the gene matches: 9. In germline, CDR1 is SGHAT, CDR2 FQDESV (reference sequence). The CDR3 sequence is CASKVRTGFTDTQYF. The CDR3 DNA is TGTGCCAGCAAGGTGCGGACAGGGTTTACAGATACGCAGTATTTT.

In the case of this clonotype: At one boundary the junction diverges from the germline segment, which might be a read error. The chain uses TRBV12-3 or TRBV12-4 and TRBJ1-5; D uncertain. The CDR3 consists of 12 residues. In nucleotides, the CDR3 is TGTGCCGGCAGGCGGGACAATCAGCCCCAGCATTTT. This translates into CAGRRDNQPQHF.

V is TRBV5-4 and J is TRBJ2-5; 8 positions agree with TRBD2. J lost 5 bases, V lost 0 bases, and 6 bases had no gene match. The CDR3 consists of 15 residues. Germline lookup yields CDR1 SGHNT and CDR2 YYREEE (reference sequence). CDR3 residues: CASSLAGAGAETQYF. DNA of the CDR3: TGTGCCAGCAGCTTGGCCGGAGCGGGAGCGGAGACCCAGTACTTC.